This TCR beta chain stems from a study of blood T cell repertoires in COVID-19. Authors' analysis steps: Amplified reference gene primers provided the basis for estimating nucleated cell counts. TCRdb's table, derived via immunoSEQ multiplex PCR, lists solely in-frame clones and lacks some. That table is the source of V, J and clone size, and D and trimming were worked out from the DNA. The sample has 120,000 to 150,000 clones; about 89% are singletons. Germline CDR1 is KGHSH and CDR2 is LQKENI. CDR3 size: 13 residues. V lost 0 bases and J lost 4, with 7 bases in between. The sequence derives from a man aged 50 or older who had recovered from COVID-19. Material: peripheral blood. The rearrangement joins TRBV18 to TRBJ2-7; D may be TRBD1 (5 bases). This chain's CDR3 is CASSPPGVYEQYF. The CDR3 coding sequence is TGTGCCAGCTCACCACCAGGGGTGTACGAGCAGTACTTC.